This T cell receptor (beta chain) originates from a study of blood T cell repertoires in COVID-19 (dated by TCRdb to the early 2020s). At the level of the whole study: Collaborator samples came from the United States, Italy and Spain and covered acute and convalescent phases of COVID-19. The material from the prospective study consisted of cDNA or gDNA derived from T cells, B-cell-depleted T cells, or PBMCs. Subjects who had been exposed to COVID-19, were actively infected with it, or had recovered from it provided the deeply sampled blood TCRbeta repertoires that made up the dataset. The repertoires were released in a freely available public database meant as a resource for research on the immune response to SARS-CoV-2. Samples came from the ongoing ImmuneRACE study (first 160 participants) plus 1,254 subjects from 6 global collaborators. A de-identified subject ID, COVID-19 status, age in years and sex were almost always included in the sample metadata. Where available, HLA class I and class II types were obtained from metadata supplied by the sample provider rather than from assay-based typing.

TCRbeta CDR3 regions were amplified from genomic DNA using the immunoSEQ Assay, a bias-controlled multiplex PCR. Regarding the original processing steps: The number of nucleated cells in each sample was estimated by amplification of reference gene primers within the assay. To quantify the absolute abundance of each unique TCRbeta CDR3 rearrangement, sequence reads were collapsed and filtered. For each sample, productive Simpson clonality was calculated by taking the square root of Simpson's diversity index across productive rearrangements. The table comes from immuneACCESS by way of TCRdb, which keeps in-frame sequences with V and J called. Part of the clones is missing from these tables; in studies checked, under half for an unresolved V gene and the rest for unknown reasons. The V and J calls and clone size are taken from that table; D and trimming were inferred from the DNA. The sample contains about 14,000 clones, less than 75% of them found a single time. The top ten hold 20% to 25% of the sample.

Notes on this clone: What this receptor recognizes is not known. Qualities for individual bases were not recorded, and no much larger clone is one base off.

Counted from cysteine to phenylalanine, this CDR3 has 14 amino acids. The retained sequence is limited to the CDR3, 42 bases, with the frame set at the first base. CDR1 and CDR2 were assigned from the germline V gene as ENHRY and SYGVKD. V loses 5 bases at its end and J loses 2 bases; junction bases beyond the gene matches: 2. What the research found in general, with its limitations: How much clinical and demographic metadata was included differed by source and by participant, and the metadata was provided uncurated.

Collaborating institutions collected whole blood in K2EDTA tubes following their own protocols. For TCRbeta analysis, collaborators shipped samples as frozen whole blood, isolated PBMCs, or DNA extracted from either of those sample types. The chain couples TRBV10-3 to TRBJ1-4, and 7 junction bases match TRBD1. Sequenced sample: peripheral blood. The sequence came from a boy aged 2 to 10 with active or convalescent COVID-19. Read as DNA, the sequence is TGTGCCATCAGTCCGGGACAGACTAATGAAAAACTGTTTTTT. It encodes CAISPGQTNEKLFF.